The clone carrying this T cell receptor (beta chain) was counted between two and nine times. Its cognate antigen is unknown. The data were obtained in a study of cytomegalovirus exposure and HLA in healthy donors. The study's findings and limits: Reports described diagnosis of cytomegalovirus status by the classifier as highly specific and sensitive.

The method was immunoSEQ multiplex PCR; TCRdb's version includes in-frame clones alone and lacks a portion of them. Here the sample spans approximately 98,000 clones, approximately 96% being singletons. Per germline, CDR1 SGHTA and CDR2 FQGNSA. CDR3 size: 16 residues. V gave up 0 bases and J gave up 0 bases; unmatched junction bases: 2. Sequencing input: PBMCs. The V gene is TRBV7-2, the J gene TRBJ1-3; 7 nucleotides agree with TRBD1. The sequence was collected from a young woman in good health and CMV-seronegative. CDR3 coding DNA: TGTGCCAGCAGCTTAGCGACAGGGCTCTCTGGAAACACCATATATTTT. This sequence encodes CASSLATGLSGNTIYF.